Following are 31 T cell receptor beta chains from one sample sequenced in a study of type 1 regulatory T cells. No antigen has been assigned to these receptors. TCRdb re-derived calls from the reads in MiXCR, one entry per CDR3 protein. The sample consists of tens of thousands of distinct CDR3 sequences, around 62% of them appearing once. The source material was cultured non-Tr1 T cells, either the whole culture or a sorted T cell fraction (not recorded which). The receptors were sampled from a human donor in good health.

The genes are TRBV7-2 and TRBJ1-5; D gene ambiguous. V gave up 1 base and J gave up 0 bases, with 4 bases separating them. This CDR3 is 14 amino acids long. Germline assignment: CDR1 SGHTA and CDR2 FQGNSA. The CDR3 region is CASSLGYSNQPQHF. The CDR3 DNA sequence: TGTGCCAGCAGCTTAGGTTATAGCAATCAGCCCCAGCATTTT. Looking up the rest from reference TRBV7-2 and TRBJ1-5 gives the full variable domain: GAGVSQSPSNKVTEKGKDVELRCDPISGHTALYWYRQSLGQGLEFLIYFQGNSAPDKSGLPSDRFSAERTGGSVSTLTIQRTQQEDSAVYLCASSLGYSNQPQHFGDGTRLSIL.

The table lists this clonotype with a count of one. The CDR3 sequence: CASSLVLGKPYEQYF. In DNA form, the CDR3 reads TGTGCCAGCAGCTTAGTTTTGGGCAAGCCTTACGAGCAGTACTTC. V usage is TRBV7-2 and J usage is TRBJ2-7; the D is unclear. The ends were cut back, 1 base at V and 4 bases at J, with 14 bases in the middle. The CDR3 sequence is 15 residues long. Germline V CDR1 and CDR2: SGHTA, FQGNSA. Complete variable domain (other parts from reference TRBV7-2 and TRBJ2-7): GAGVSQSPSNKVTEKGKDVELRCDPISGHTALYWYRQSLGQGLEFLIYFQGNSAPDKSGLPSDRFSAERTGGSVSTLTIQRTQQEDSAVYLCASSLVLGKPYEQYFGPGTRLTVT.

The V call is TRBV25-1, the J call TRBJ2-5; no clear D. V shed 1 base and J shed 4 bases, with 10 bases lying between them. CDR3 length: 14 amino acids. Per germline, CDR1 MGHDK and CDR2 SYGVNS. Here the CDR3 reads CASSESLSTETQYF. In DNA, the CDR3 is TGTGCCAGCAGTGAATCGCTTTCGACAGAGACCCAGTACTTC.

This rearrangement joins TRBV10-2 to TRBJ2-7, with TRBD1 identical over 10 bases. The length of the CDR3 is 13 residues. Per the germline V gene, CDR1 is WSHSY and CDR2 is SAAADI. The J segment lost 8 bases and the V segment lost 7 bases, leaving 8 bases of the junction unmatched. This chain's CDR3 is CASIGQGGLQQYF. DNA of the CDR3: TGCGCCAGCATCGGACAGGGGGGTCTCCAGCAGTACTTC.

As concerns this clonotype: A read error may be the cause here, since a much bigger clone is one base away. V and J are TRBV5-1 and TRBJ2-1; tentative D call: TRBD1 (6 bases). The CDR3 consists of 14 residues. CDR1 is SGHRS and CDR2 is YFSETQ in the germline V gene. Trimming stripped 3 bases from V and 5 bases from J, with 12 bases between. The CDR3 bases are TGCGCCAGCAGCTGGATGGACAGTGACAATGAGCAGTTCTTC. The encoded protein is CASSWMDSDNEQFF.

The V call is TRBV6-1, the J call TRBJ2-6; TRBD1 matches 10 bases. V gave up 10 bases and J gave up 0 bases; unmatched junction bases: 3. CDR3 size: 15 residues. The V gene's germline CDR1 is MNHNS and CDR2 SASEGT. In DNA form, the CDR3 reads TGTGCCACCGGACAGGGGGTCTCTGGGGCCAACGTCCTGACTTTC. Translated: CATGQGVSGANVLTF.

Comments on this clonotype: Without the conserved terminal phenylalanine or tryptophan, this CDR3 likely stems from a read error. The chain's CDR3 is CASSTGAGLSTDTQYL. CDR3 sequence (DNA): TGTGCCAGCAGCACCGGAGCGGGACTTAGCACAGATACGCAGTATTTA. The chain joins TRBV11-2 to TRBJ2-3, with 7 bases that match TRBD2. Germline trimming cut 5 bases from V and 0 bases from J; bases unmatched to any gene: 8. There are 16 residues in the CDR3. Germline CDR1 SGHAT, CDR2 FQNNGV.

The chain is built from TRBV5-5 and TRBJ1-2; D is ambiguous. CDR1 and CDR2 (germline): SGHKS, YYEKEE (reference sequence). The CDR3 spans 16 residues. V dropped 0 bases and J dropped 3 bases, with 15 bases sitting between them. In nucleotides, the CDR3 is TGTGCCAGCAGCTTGGGGGGAGTCCAGGTGGACTATGGCTACACCTTC. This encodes CASSLGGVQVDYGYTF.

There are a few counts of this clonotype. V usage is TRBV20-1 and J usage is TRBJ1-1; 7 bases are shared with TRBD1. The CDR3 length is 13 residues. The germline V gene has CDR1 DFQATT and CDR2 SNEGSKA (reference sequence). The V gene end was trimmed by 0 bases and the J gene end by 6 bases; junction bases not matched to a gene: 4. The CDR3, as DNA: TGCAGTGCTAGAGAACAGGGGACCCCTGAAGCTTTCTTT. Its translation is CSAREQGTPEAFF.

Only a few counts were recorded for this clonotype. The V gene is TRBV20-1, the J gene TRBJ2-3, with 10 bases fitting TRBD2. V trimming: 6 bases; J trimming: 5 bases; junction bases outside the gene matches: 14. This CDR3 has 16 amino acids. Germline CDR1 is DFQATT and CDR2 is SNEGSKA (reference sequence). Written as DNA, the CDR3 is TGCAGTGCCAATAGACGCCTAGCGGGAGCGCAAGATACGCAGTATTTT. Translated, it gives CSANRRLAGAQDTQYF.

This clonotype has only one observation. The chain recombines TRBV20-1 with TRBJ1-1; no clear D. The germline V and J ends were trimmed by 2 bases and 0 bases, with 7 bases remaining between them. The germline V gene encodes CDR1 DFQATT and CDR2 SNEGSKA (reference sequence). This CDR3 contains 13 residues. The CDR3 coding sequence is TGCAGTGCTAGATCTGGTATGAACACTGAAGCTTTCTTT. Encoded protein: CSARSGMNTEAFF.

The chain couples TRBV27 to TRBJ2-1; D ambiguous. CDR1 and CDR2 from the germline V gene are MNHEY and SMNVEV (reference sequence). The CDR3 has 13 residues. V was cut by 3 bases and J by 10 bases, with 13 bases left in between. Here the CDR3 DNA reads TGTGCCAGCAGTTTTTTTATTAGCCGCGAGCAGTTCTTC. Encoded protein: CASSFFISREQFF.

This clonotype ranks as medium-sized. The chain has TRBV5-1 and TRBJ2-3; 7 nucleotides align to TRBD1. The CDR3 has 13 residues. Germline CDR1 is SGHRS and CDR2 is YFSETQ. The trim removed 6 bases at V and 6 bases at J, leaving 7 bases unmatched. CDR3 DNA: TGCGCCAGCAAGGTTGGACAGGCGGATACGCAGTATTTT. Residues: CASKVGQADTQYF.

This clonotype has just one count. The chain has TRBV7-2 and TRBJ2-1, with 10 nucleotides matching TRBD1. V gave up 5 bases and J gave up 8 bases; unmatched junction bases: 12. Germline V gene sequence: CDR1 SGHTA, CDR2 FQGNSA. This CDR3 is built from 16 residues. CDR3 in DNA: TGTGCCAGCAGCGCGCAACCGGGACAGGGGTTCGATGAGCAGTTCTTC. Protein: CASSAQPGQGFDEQFF.

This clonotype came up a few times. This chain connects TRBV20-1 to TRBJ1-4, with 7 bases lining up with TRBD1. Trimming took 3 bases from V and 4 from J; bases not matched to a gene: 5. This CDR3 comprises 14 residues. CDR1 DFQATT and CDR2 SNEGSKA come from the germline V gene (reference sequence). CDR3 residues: CSASSGDSNEKLFF. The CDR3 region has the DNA TGCAGTGCTAGTAGCGGGGACAGTAATGAAAAACTGTTTTTT.

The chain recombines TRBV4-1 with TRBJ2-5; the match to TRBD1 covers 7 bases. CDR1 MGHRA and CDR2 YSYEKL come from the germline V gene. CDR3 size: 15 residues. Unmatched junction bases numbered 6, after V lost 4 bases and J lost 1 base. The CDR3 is CASSLLGDSQETQYF. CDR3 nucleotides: TGCGCCAGCAGCCTCCTAGGGGACAGCCAAGAGACCCAGTACTTC.

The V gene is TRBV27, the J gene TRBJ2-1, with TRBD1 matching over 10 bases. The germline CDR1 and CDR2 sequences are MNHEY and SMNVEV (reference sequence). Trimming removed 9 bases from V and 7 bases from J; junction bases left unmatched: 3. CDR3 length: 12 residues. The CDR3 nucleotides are TGTGCCAGGGGGACAGGGGAAAATGAGCAGTTCTTC. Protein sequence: CARGTGENEQFF.

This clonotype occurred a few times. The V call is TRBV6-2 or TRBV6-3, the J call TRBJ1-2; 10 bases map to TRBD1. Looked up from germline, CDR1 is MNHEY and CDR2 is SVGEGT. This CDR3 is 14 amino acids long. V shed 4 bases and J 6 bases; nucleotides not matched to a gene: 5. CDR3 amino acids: CASSWSGQGNGYTF. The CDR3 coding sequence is TGTGCCAGCAGTTGGTCGGGACAGGGGAATGGCTACACCTTC.

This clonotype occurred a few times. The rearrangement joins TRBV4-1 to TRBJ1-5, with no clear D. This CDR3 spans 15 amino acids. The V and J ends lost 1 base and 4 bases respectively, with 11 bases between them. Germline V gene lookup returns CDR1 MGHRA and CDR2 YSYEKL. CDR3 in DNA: TGCGCCAGCAGCCAAGCTGGTGGGTCTAATCAGCCCCAGCATTTT. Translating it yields CASSQAGGSNQPQHF.

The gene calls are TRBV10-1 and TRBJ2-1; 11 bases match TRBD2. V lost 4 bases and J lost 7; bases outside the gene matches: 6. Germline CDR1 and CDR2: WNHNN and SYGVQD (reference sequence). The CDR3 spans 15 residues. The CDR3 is CASSVGTSGDNEQFF. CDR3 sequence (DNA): TGCGCCAGCAGTGTTGGGACTAGCGGAGATAATGAGCAGTTCTTC.

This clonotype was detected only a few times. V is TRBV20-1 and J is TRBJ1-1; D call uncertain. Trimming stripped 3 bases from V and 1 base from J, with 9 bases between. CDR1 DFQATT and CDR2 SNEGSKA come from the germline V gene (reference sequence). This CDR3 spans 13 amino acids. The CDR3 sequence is CSASGDGNTEAFF. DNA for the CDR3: TGCAGTGCTAGTGGAGACGGGAACACTGAAGCTTTCTTT.

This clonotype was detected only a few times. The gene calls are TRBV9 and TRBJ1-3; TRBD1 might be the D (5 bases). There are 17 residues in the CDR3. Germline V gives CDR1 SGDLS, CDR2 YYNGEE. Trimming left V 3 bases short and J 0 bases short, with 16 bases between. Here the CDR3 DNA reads TGTGCCAGCAGCGCAACGAGGGGCCTTGACTCTGGAAACACCATATATTTT. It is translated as CASSATRGLDSGNTIYF.

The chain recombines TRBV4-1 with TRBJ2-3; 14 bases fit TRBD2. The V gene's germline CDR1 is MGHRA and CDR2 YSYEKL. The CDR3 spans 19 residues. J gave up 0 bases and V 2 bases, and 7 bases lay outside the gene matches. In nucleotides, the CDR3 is TGCGCCAGCAGCCAAACCGGGACTAGCGGGGGTACTAGCACAGATACGCAGTATTTT. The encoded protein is CASSQTGTSGGTSTDTQYF.

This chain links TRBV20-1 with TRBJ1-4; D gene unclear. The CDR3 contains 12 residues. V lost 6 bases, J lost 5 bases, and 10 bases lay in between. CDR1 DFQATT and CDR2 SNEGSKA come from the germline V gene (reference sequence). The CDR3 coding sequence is TGCAGTGCAGGCAGGAGCAATGAAAAACTGTTTTTT. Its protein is CSAGRSNEKLFF.

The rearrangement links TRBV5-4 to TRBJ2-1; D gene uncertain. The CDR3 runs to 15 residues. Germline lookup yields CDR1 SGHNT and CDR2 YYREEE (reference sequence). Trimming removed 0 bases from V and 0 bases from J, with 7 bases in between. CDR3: CASSLVGSSYNEQFF. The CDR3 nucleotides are TGTGCCAGCAGCTTGGTGGGAAGCTCCTACAATGAGCAGTTCTTC.

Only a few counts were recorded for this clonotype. The CDR3 coding sequence is TGCAGTGCCACCAACAGGGGAGGGATGGATCAGCCCCAGCATTTT. It codes for CSATNRGGMDQPQHF. The chain uses TRBV20-1 and TRBJ1-5, with 7 nucleotides matching TRBD1. CDR1 is DFQATT and CDR2 is SNEGSKA in the germline V gene (reference sequence). The CDR3 has 15 residues. With V trimmed by 6 bases and J by 5 bases, 13 bases remained unmatched.

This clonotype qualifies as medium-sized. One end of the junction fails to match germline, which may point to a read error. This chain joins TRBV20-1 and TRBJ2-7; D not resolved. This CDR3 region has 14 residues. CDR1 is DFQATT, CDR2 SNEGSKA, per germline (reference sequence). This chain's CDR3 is CSARGGPGSHEQYF. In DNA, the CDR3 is TGCAGTGCTAGAGGAGGTCCGGGCTCCCACGAGCAGTACTTC.

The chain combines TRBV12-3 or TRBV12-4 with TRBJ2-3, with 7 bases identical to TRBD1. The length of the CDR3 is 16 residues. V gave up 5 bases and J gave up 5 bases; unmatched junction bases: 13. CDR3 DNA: TGTGCCAGCAGTCCGGGACAGAGGTCTTGGAGAGATACGCAGTATTTT. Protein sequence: CASSPGQRSWRDTQYF.

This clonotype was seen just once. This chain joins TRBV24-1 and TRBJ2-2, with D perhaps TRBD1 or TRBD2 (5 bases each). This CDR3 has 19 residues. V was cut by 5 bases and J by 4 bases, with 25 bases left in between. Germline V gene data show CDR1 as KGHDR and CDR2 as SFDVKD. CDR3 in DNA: TGTGCCACCAGTGCCGTCCGGTGGGACGCTCTACCCCCCACCGGGGAGCTGTTTTTT. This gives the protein CATSAVRWDALPPTGELFF.

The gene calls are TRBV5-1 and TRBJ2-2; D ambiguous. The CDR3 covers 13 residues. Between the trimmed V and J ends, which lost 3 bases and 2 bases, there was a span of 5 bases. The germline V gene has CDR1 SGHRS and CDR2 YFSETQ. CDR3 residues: CASSWDNTGELFF. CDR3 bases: TGCGCCAGCAGCTGGGATAACACCGGGGAGCTGTTTTTT.

The CDR3 DNA sequence: TGTGCCACCAGTGATCCCTTCGGGACAGTCTCCTACGAGCAGTACTTC. It is translated as CATSDPFGTVSYEQYF. V and J are TRBV24-1 and TRBJ2-7, with 7 bases that match TRBD1. Germline V lookup: CDR1 KGHDR, CDR2 SFDVKD. The CDR3 has 16 residues. After removal of 3 bases from V and 0 bases from J, the junction contained 7 bases not matched to a gene.